What follows are 10 T cell receptor beta chains derived from one specimen sequenced in a study of blood T cell repertoires in COVID-19. Libraries were prepared by immunoSEQ multiplex PCR; TCRdb keeps only in-frame clonotypes and omits some of them. The sample shows roughly 50,000 clones, 70% to 90% of them seen only once. Sample: peripheral blood. The receptors here all came from a human donor in a cohort sampled during active COVID-19.

The V call is TRBV9, the J call TRBJ2-1; D is perhaps TRBD2 (5 bases). Germline V gene sequence: CDR1 SGDLS, CDR2 YYNGEE. The CDR3 is 17 residues long. V was trimmed by 4 bases and J by 1 base, leaving 18 bases between them. This CDR3 is CASSPREGLGSYNEQFF. The CDR3 region has the DNA TGTGCCAGCAGCCCCCGTGAGGGCCTGGGTTCCTACAATGAGCAGTTCTTC.

The chain uses TRBV27 and TRBJ1-2; 9 bases fit TRBD1. Trimming took 5 bases from V and 3 from J; bases not matched to a gene: 10. This CDR3 comprises 16 residues. The V gene's germline CDR1 is MNHEY and CDR2 SMNVEV (reference sequence). CDR3 amino acids: CASSPQQGAKYYGYTF. The CDR3 region has the DNA TGTGCCAGCAGTCCGCAACAGGGGGCGAAATACTATGGCTACACCTTC.

The genes are TRBV7-9 and TRBJ2-1; TRBD2 aligns across 8 bases. Germline V gene lookup returns CDR1 SEHNR and CDR2 FQNEAQ (reference sequence). CDR3 length: 15 residues. After removal of 5 bases from V and 0 bases from J, the junction contained 3 bases not matched to a gene. The CDR3 sequence is CASSTTSGSYNEQFF. As DNA, the CDR3 is TGTGCCAGCAGCACCACTAGCGGCTCCTACAATGAGCAGTTCTTC.

The CDR3 region has the DNA TGTGCCAGCAGTTACTCGATCCTGAGTGATCAGCCCCAGCATTTT. It yields the protein CASSYSILSDQPQHF. This rearrangement joins TRBV6-2 or TRBV6-3 to TRBJ1-5; D unclear. CDR1 and CDR2 (germline): MNHEY, SVGEGT. This CDR3 has 15 amino acids. The ends were cut back, 0 bases at V and 5 bases at J, with 11 bases in the middle.

This sequence joins TRBV11-2 and TRBJ2-7; 8 bases fit TRBD2. The CDR3 runs 14 residues. In germline, CDR1 is SGHAT, CDR2 FQNNGV. The V segment lost 8 bases and the J segment 5 bases; nucleotides outside the gene matches: 11. The CDR3 loop is CASGTSLGSHEQYF. DNA for the CDR3: TGTGCCAGCGGGACTAGTCTGGGTTCCCACGAGCAGTACTTC.

The chain joins TRBV5-1 to TRBJ2-2; 8 bases align to TRBD2. Trimming at V came to 2 bases and at J to 7 bases, leaving 13 bases not matched to a gene. The CDR3 is made up of 17 amino acids. Germline V gene sequence: CDR1 SGHRS, CDR2 YFSETQ. Here the CDR3 reads CASSFQRGGQSSGELFF. The CDR3 region has the DNA TGCGCCAGCAGCTTTCAACGGGGGGGCCAAAGTAGCGGGGAGCTGTTTTTT.

V usage is TRBV12-3 or TRBV12-4 and J usage is TRBJ1-2; the D gene is possibly TRBD1 (6 bases). The ends were cut back, 6 bases at V and 14 bases at J, with 16 bases in the middle. The CDR3 sequence is 11 residues long. CDR3 coding DNA: TGTGCCAGCAGGAAGGCAGGGGCGCGTACCTTC. It encodes CASRKAGARTF.

The V call is TRBV7-2, the J call TRBJ2-7; 11 bases match TRBD1. With V trimmed by 5 bases and J by 7 bases, 7 bases remained unmatched. The CDR3 consists of 14 residues. Germline values: CDR1 SGHTA, CDR2 FQGNSA. CDR3 in DNA: TGTGCCAGCAGCCTGGACAGGGGGCGCGAGGAGCAGTACTTC. The encoded protein is CASSLDRGREEQYF. Variable domain in full (rest from reference TRBV7-2 and TRBJ2-7): GAGVSQSPSNKVTEKGKDVELRCDPISGHTALYWYRQSLGQGLEFLIYFQGNSAPDKSGLPSDRFSAERTGGSVSTLTIQRTQQEDSAVYLCASSLDRGREEQYFGPGTRLTVT.

The chain carries TRBV19 and TRBJ1-4; tentatively, D is TRBD1 (6 bases). Trimming left V 3 bases short and J 4 bases short, with 18 bases between. This CDR3 region has 17 residues. Germline CDR1 and CDR2: LNHDA and SQIVND (reference sequence). CDR3 residues: CASSIGQFSLGNEKLFF. CDR3 sequence (DNA): TGTGCCAGTAGTATTGGACAGTTCAGCCTAGGTAATGAAAAACTGTTTTTT.

V usage is TRBV4-2 and J usage is TRBJ1-3; 8 nucleotides align to TRBD1. Germline-derived CDR1 and CDR2 are LGHNA and YNFKEQ. This CDR3 comprises 18 residues. Trimming at V came to 0 bases and at J to 8 bases, leaving 15 bases not matched to a gene. The CDR3 sequence is CASSQDIDRGTIFYTIYF. CDR3 sequence (DNA): TGTGCCAGCAGCCAAGATATCGACAGGGGTACTATCTTTTACACCATATATTTT.